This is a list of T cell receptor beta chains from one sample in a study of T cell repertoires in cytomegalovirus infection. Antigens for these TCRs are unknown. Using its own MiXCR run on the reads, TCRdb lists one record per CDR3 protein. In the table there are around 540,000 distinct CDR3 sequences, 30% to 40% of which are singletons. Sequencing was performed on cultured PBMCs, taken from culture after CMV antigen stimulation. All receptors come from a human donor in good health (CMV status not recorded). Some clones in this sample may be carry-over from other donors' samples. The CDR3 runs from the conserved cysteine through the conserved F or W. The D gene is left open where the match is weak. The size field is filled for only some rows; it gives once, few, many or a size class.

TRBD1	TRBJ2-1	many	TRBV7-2	CASSRDRGVYNEQFF	TGTGCCAGCAGCCGGGACAGGGGGGTTTACAATGAGCAGTTCTTC
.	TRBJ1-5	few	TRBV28	CASSPGHSRNQPQHF	TGTGCCAGCAGTCCTGGACACTCCCGGAATCAGCCCCAGCATTTT
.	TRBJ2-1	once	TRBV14	CASSQELNGYNEQFF	TGTGCCAGCAGCCAAGAGCTAAATGGGTACAATGAGCAGTTCTTC
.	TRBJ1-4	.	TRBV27	CASRSWTANEKLFF	TGTGCCAGCAGATCATGGACGGCTAATGAAAAACTGTTTTTT
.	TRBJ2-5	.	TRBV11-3	CASSFGPGAETQYF	TGTGCCAGCAGCTTTGGCCCGGGGGCAGAGACCCAGTACTTC
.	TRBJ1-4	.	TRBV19	CASSPQTGTREKLFF	TGTGCCAGTAGTCCACAGACCGGGACACGCGAAAAACTGTTTTTT
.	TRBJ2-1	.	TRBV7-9	CASSLSRQVIPSNEQFF	TGTGCCAGCAGCTTAAGTCGACAGGTTATCCCGTCTAATGAGCAGTTCTTC
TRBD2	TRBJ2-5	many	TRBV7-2	CASSTPEGLAGVETQYF	TGTGCCAGCAGCACGCCCGAGGGACTAGCGGGAGTAGAGACCCAGTACTTC
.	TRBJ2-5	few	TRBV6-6	CASSYIGNQETQYF	TGTGCCAGCAGTTACATAGGAAACCAAGAGACCCAGTACTTC
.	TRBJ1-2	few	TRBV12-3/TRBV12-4	CASSLRGDRRNYGYTF	TGTGCCAGCAGTTTACGAGGTGACAGGAGGAACTATGGCTACACCTTC
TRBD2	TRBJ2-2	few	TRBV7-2	CASSLGGTIDTGELFF	TGTGCCAGCAGCTTAGGCGGGACTATCGACACCGGGGAGCTGTTTTTT
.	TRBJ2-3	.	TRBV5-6	CASSLLARRRRGTDTQYF	TGTGCCAGCAGCTTGCTCGCCCGGAGGCGACGGGGCACAGATACGCAGTATTTT
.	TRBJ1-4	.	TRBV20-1	CSASLGNEKLFF	TGCAGTGCTAGTTTGGGCAATGAAAAACTGTTTTTT
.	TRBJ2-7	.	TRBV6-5	CASSYSLDETYEQYF	TGTGCCAGCAGTTACAGTTTGGATGAGACCTACGAGCAGTACTTC
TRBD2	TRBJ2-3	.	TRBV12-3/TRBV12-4	CASSKLAGGPQDTQYF	TGTGCCAGCAGTAAACTAGCGGGAGGGCCGCAAGATACGCAGTATTTT
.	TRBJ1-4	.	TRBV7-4	CASSSPNEKLFF	TGTGCCAGCAGTTCGCCGAATGAAAAACTGTTTTTT
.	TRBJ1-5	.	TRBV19	CASSIGTMGNQPQHF	TGTGCCAGTAGTATCGGGACTATGGGCAATCAGCCCCAGCATTTT
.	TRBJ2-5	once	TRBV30	CAWRPTQGKEETQYF	TGTGCCTGGAGGCCAACTCAGGGGAAGGAAGAGACCCAGTACTTC
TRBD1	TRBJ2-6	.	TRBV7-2	CASRTSEGASGANVLTF	TGTGCCAGCAGGACCTCCGAGGGGGCGTCTGGGGCCAACGTCCTGACTTTC
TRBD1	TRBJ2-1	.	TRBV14	CASSQEQGPYNEQFF	TGTGCCAGCAGCCAAGAACAGGGGCCATACAATGAGCAGTTCTTC
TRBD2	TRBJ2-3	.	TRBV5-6	CASSLFRTSPADTQYF	TGTGCCAGCAGCTTGTTTAGGACTAGCCCTGCAGATACGCAGTATTTT